This entry lists 23 T cell receptor beta chains sequenced from one sample in a study. In TCRdb, the RT-PCR reads were re-called with MiXCR into one record per CDR3 protein. The data contain about 680,000 distinct CDR3 sequences, around 14% of them singletons. Input material: memory CD4+ T cells from blood. These receptors were taken from a female donor in good health, serving as a healthy control.

This clonotype came up many times. The chain joins TRBV7-3 to TRBJ2-7, with 7 bases aligning to TRBD2. The trim removed 3 bases at V and 3 bases at J, leaving 11 bases unmatched. This CDR3 comprises 16 residues. The germline CDR1 and CDR2 sequences are SGHTA and FQGTGA. CDR3 nucleotides: TGTGCCAGCAGCTTGTCCCAGGCGGCGGGAGACTACGAGCAGTACTTC. Its translation is CASSLSQAAGDYEQYF.

The rearrangement joins TRBV20-1 to TRBJ2-7; maybe TRBD2 (6 bases). CDR1 and CDR2 (germline): DFQATT, SNEGSKA (reference sequence). The CDR3 contains 14 residues. Trimming left V 2 bases short and J 1 base short, with 12 bases between. CDR3 sequence: CSARPEGLSYEQYF. As DNA, the CDR3 is TGCAGTGCTAGACCGGAGGGGTTATCCTACGAGCAGTACTTC.

This chain joins TRBV19 and TRBJ2-7; D possibly uses TRBD1 or TRBD2 (6 bases each). Trimming took 3 bases from V and 7 from J, leaving 16 bases between them. Germline assignment: CDR1 LNHDA and CDR2 SQIVND (reference sequence). The length of the CDR3 is 14 residues. The CDR3 region has the DNA TGTGCCAGTAGTATCGGGGGCGCCACGGGAGAGCAGTACTTC. It codes for CASSIGGATGEQYF.

The V gene is TRBV28, the J gene TRBJ1-5; tentative D call: TRBD1 (5 bases). Per the germline V gene, CDR1 is MDHEN and CDR2 is SYDVKM. V lost 7 bases and J lost 7, with 23 bases in between. The CDR3 spans 16 residues. The chain's CDR3 is CASTLPGGGSVQPQHF. In DNA form, the CDR3 reads TGTGCCAGCACCCTCCCGGGGGGGGGTTCAGTACAGCCCCAGCATTTT.

The genes are TRBV29-1 and TRBJ2-1; D gene ambiguous. CDR1 SQVTM and CDR2 ANQGSEA come from the germline V gene. This CDR3 region has 16 residues. V was cut by 6 bases and J by 1 base, with 19 bases left in between. CDR3 coding DNA: TGCAGCGTCGATTTAAGGTCCCGTGGATCCTACAATGAGCAGTTCTTC. Translating gives CSVDLRSRGSYNEQFF.

The chain uses TRBV9 and TRBJ2-2; D is perhaps TRBD2 (6 bases). The V and J ends lost 3 bases and 7 bases respectively, with 19 bases between them. Germline V gives CDR1 SGDLS, CDR2 YYNGEE. The CDR3 length is 16 residues. The CDR3 DNA reads as TGTGCCAGCAGCGATAGGAGGGGTATGAACGGCGGGGAGCTGTTTTTT. It translates to CASSDRRGMNGGELFF.

This clonotype was seen a handful of times. DNA for the CDR3: TGTGCCAGCAGTTTAAGCAGGGCCCAAACAGATACGCAGTATTTT. Its protein product is CASSLSRAQTDTQYF. V usage is TRBV27 and J usage is TRBJ2-3; a possible D gene is TRBD1 (5 bases). Trimming took off 2 bases at V and 3 bases at J, with 12 bases between the two ends. The germline V gene encodes CDR1 MNHEY and CDR2 SMNVEV (reference sequence). This CDR3 is built from 15 residues.

This clonotype was observed a handful of times. This rearrangement joins TRBV12-3 or TRBV12-4 to TRBJ1-1; possibly TRBD1 for D (5 bases). The CDR3 has 14 amino acids. V lost 6 bases and J lost 7, with 18 bases in between. DNA of the CDR3: TGTGCCAGCAGCCCCCAACCGGATGACAGTGAAGCTTTCTTT. This translates into CASSPQPDDSEAFF.

There are many counts of this clonotype. The J gene is TRBJ2-7, the V gene TRBV10-3; D perhaps matches TRBD2 (5 bases). This CDR3 is 13 amino acids long. The germline V and J ends were trimmed by 10 bases and 7 bases, with 20 bases remaining between them. Per germline, CDR1 ENHRY and CDR2 SYGVKD. CDR3 amino acids: CATNLNEGQEQYF. The CDR3 DNA reads as TGTGCCACCAACCTAAATGAGGGCCAAGAGCAGTACTTC.

In its sample, this clonotype was seen a few times. The V call is TRBV12-3 or TRBV12-4, the J call TRBJ1-6; maybe TRBD1 (6 bases). V was pared by 1 base and J by 6 bases, with 10 bases between. The CDR3 has 15 residues. CDR3 sequence: CASSLEGGTNSPLHF. The CDR3 DNA sequence: TGTGCCAGCAGTTTAGAGGGGGGAACTAATTCACCCCTCCACTTT.

Ten or more counts support this clonotype. The chain has TRBV24-1 and TRBJ2-2; possibly TRBD2 for D (5 bases). Germline-derived CDR1 and CDR2 are KGHDR and SFDVKD. V lost 7 bases and J lost 6, with 14 bases in between. The CDR3 contains 14 residues. The CDR3 reads CATRGAAMSGELFF. The CDR3 DNA is TGTGCCACCAGGGGAGCTGCGATGTCCGGGGAGCTGTTTTTT.

This clonotype appeared a few times. The chain couples TRBV5-1 to TRBJ2-3, with 7 bases matching TRBD1. Germline CDR1 SGHRS, CDR2 YFSETQ. The V and J ends lost 0 bases and 2 bases, in that order; junction bases with no gene match: 6. This CDR3 contains 16 residues. For the CDR3, the DNA is TGCGCCAGCAGCTTGGCCCCCGGGACAGCCACAGATACGCAGTATTTT. Protein product: CASSLAPGTATDTQYF.

This clonotype has just a few counts. The gene calls are TRBV9 and TRBJ2-1; TRBD2 agrees at 7 bases. Trimming took 2 bases from V and 5 from J; bases not matched to a gene: 7. Germline V lookup: CDR1 SGDLS, CDR2 YYNGEE. This CDR3 contains 15 residues. CDR3 loop: CASSVGAGLNNEQFF. Written as DNA, the CDR3 is TGTGCCAGCAGCGTGGGAGCGGGACTCAACAATGAGCAGTTCTTC.

A few counts support this clonotype. One end of the junction does not line up with germline, which may come from a read error. The chain employs TRBV2 and TRBJ2-1, with no clear D. The CDR3 runs 13 residues. Germline CDR1 SNHLY, CDR2 FYNNEI. The CDR3 bases are TGTGCCAGCACTGAACAGAAGTGGAATGAGCAGTTCTTC. This gives the protein CASTEQKWNEQFF.

This clonotype came up many times. The CDR3 sequence is CSVLGQGKVTYEQYF. CDR3 in DNA: TGCAGCGTCCTAGGACAGGGAAAAGTGACCTACGAGCAGTACTTC. The rearrangement uses TRBV29-1 and TRBJ2-7, with TRBD1 matching 8 bases. The CDR3 contains 15 residues. V dropped 6 bases and J dropped 2; count of bases not matched to a gene: 12. Per the germline V gene, CDR1 is SQVTM and CDR2 is ANQGSEA.

This clonotype was recorded many times. The rearrangement links TRBV7-9 to TRBJ1-5; perhaps TRBD1 as D (5 bases). Trimming shortened V by 1 base and J by 5 bases, and 12 bases separated the two germline ends. This CDR3 spans 15 amino acids. Per the germline V gene, CDR1 is SEHNR and CDR2 is FQNEAQ (reference sequence). CDR3 in amino acids: CASSLVGGGDQPQHF. The CDR3 bases are TGTGCCAGCAGCTTAGTAGGCGGGGGTGATCAGCCCCAGCATTTT.

This clonotype was counted many times. The V and J genes are TRBV5-1 and TRBJ2-7, with 7 bases lining up with TRBD2. Germline V gene data show CDR1 as SGHRS and CDR2 as YFSETQ. This CDR3 is built from 15 residues. Losses at the gene ends were 5 bases for V and 1 base for J; bases not matched to a gene: 9. Written as DNA, the CDR3 is TGCGCCAGCAGTTCACGACTAGCCCAGTCCTACGAGCAGTACTTC. It codes for CASSSRLAQSYEQYF.

The chain has TRBV5-5 and TRBJ1-3; no firm D call. Germline values: CDR1 SGHKS, CDR2 YYEKEE (reference sequence). This CDR3 region has 16 residues. V was cut by 0 bases and J by 0 bases, with 10 bases left in between. CDR3 sequence: CASSLASGVSGNTIYF. The DNA for the CDR3 is TGTGCCAGCAGCTTGGCTTCCGGGGTCTCTGGAAACACCATATATTTT.

V is TRBV24-1 and J is TRBJ2-2; weak D call: TRBD1 (6 bases). The CDR3 totals 17 residues. The germline V gene has CDR1 KGHDR and CDR2 SFDVKD. V was trimmed by 0 bases and J by 1 base, leaving 11 bases between them. CDR3 loop: CATSDLQGRGNTGELFF. The CDR3, as DNA: TGTGCCACCAGTGATTTGCAGGGCAGGGGGAACACCGGGGAGCTGTTTTTT.

This clonotype has more than one count but fewer than ten. This sequence joins TRBV5-1 and TRBJ2-1; D gene ambiguous. The CDR3 is 13 amino acids. The V end lost 0 bases, the J end lost 13 bases, and 14 bases lay between the germline ends. Germline V gives CDR1 SGHRS, CDR2 YFSETQ. The CDR3 nucleotides are TGCGCCAGCAGCTTGGCCAGTCCCCCGAACCAGTTCTTC. This gives the protein CASSLASPPNQFF.

The J gene is TRBJ2-3, the V gene TRBV18; no definite D call. CDR1 and CDR2 from the germline V gene are KGHSH and LQKENI. The CDR3 loop spans 14 amino acids. Trimming left V 1 base short and J 4 bases short, with 9 bases between. This CDR3 reads CASSPQGSADTQYF. Written as DNA, the CDR3 is TGTGCCAGCTCACCACAGGGCTCGGCAGATACGCAGTATTTT.

This chain joins TRBV24-1 and TRBJ2-3; 12 bases are a match to TRBD2. The CDR3 spans 17 residues. V shed 3 bases and J 4 bases; nucleotides not matched to a gene: 7. The germline CDR1 and CDR2 sequences are KGHDR and SFDVKD. CDR3 loop: CATSDPGLAGSPDTQYF. CDR3 bases: TGTGCCACCAGTGATCCCGGACTAGCGGGATCCCCAGATACGCAGTATTTT.

J is TRBJ1-5 and V is TRBV2; TRBD1 is a possible D gene (5 bases). In germline, CDR1 is SNHLY, CDR2 FYNNEI. CDR3 length: 17 amino acids. The germline V and J ends were trimmed by 6 bases and 1 base, with 19 bases remaining between them. The CDR3 DNA follows: TGTGCCAGCAGGGACCAGACGGGAGGGGTAAGCAATCAGCCCCAGCATTTT. As protein: CASRDQTGGVSNQPQHF.